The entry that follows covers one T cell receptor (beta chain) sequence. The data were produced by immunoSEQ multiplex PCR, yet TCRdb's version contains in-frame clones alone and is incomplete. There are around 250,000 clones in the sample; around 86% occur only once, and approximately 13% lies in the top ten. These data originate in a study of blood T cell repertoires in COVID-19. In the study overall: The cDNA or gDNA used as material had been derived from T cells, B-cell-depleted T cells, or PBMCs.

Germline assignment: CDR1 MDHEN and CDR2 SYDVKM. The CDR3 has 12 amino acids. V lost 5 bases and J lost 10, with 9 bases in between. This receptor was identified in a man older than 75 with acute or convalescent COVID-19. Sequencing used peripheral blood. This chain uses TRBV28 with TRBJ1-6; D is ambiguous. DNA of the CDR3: TGTGCCAGCAGTCTCCCAGGCTCACCCCTCCACTTT. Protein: CASSLPGSPLHF.